The 10 T cell receptor beta chains below were found in one sample sequenced in a study of technical replicates of blood from a few donors. This table comes from immunoSEQ multiplex PCR, and its TCRdb copy is limited to in-frame clones, with some not included. The data hold about 88,000 clones, with just under 95% observed a single time. The sequenced sample was T cells isolated from PBMCs. The receptors derive from a human donor in good health.

This sequence joins TRBV11-2 and TRBJ2-1; 8 bases match TRBD2. Trimming took 1 base from V and 4 from J; bases not matched to a gene: 3. The length of the CDR3 is 15 residues. Germline CDR1 and CDR2: SGHAT and FQNNGV. The chain's CDR3 is CASSLALAGYNEQFF. The CDR3 nucleotides are TGTGCCAGCAGCTTAGCCCTAGCGGGTTACAATGAGCAGTTCTTC.

This chain joins TRBV5-6 and TRBJ2-2; D uncertain. From germline, CDR1 is SGHDT and CDR2 YYEEEE. The CDR3 length is 12 residues. Trimming took off 0 bases at V and 6 bases at J, with 3 bases between the two ends. CDR3 amino acids: CASSLGAGELFF. For the CDR3, the DNA is TGTGCCAGCAGCTTGGGCGCCGGGGAGCTGTTTTTT.

This chain connects TRBV7-6 to TRBJ2-5, with 10 nucleotides matching TRBD1. The germline V gene has CDR1 SGHVS and CDR2 FNYEAQ. CDR3 size: 18 residues. The V segment lost 3 bases and the J segment 4 bases; nucleotides outside the gene matches: 14. The CDR3 sequence: CASSLEPGQGIFGETQYF. The CDR3 DNA follows: TGTGCCAGCAGCTTGGAGCCGGGACAGGGGATTTTTGGAGAGACCCAGTACTTC. The full variable domain, with the rest looked up from reference TRBV7-6 and TRBJ2-5, is GAGVSQSPRYKVTKRGQDVALRCDPISGHVSLYWYRQALGQGPEFLTYFNYEAQQDKSGLPNDRFSAERPEGSISTLTIQRTEQRDSAMYRCASSLEPGQGIFGETQYFGPGTRLLVL.

The gene calls are TRBV5-1 and TRBJ2-7; 9 positions match TRBD1. Germline V gene data show CDR1 as SGHRS and CDR2 as YFSETQ. The V segment lost 3 bases and the J segment 2 bases; nucleotides outside the gene matches: 6. There are 15 residues in the CDR3. DNA of the CDR3: TGCGCCAGCAGCTGGGGACAGGGACCCACCTACGAGCAGTACTTC. Translated: CASSWGQGPTYEQYF.

This clone showed up just a few times. The CDR3 reads CASSPKAPAGAVIDTQYF. Written as DNA, the CDR3 is TGTGCCAGCTCACCGAAAGCCCCAGCGGGAGCTGTAATAGATACGCAGTATTTT. The chain links TRBV18 to TRBJ2-3; 8 positions agree with TRBD2. CDR1 and CDR2 (germline): KGHSH, LQKENI. The CDR3 sequence is 18 residues long. The ends lost 3 bases at V and 5 bases at J; junction bases unmatched: 16.

The J gene is TRBJ2-7, the V gene TRBV30, with 8 bases aligning to TRBD1. The CDR3 is made up of 15 amino acids. Germline lookup yields CDR1 GTSNPN and CDR2 SVGIG (reference sequence). V lost 3 bases, J lost 5 bases, and 12 bases stayed unmatched. The CDR3 sequence is CAWRKPDREYDEQYF. The DNA for the CDR3 is TGTGCCTGGAGAAAGCCGGACAGGGAATATGACGAGCAGTACTTC. The whole variable domain, remainder taken from reference TRBV30 and TRBJ2-7, is SQTIHQWPATLVQPVGSPLSLECTVEGTSNPNLYWYRQAAGRGLQLLFYSVGIGQISSEVPQNLSASRPQDRQFILSSKKLLLSDSGFYLCAWRKPDREYDEQYFGPGTRLTVT.

J is TRBJ1-6 and V is TRBV5-4; a weak D match, TRBD1 (6 bases). The germline V gene encodes CDR1 SGHNT and CDR2 YYREEE (reference sequence). CDR3 length: 14 residues. The V and J ends lost 2 bases and 7 bases respectively, with 10 bases between them. DNA of the CDR3: TGTGCCAGCAGCTTCCCAGGGACAAATTCACCCCTCCACTTT. Protein sequence: CASSFPGTNSPLHF.

The CDR3, as DNA: TGTGCCAGCAGCTTCTCTATCGGACAGGGCTTCACCGGGGAGCTGTTTTTT. It is translated as CASSFSIGQGFTGELFF. The chain joins TRBV7-6 to TRBJ2-2; TRBD1 agrees at 8 bases. Germline CDR1 is SGHVS and CDR2 is FNYEAQ. This CDR3 is built from 17 residues. V was pared by 3 bases and J by 4 bases, with 10 bases of the junction left unmatched. The variable domain in full, with the rest retrieved from reference TRBV7-6 and TRBJ2-2, is GAGVSQSPRYKVTKRGQDVALRCDPISGHVSLYWYRQALGQGPEFLTYFNYEAQQDKSGLPNDRFSAERPEGSISTLTIQRTEQRDSAMYRCASSFSIGQGFTGELFFGEGSRLTVL.

This clone was counted once. This chain links TRBV5-6 with TRBJ2-5; D is possibly TRBD2 (6 bases). Germline V lookup: CDR1 SGHDT, CDR2 YYEEEE. The ends were cut back, 3 bases at V and 6 bases at J, with 21 bases in the middle. This CDR3 region has 16 residues. CDR3 sequence: CASSWGVGSGTKTQYF. The CDR3 coding sequence is TGTGCCAGCAGCTGGGGGGTGGGCTCAGGTACGAAGACCCAGTACTTC.

The chain is built from TRBV5-1 and TRBJ1-2, with 7 bases that match TRBD1. This CDR3 has 13 residues. Germline assignment: CDR1 SGHRS and CDR2 YFSETQ. Trimming at V came to 6 bases and at J to 7 bases, leaving 9 bases not matched to a gene. The CDR3 DNA is TGCGCCAGCACCGAGACAGGGAGAGGTGGCTACACCTTC. This translates into CASTETGRGGYTF.